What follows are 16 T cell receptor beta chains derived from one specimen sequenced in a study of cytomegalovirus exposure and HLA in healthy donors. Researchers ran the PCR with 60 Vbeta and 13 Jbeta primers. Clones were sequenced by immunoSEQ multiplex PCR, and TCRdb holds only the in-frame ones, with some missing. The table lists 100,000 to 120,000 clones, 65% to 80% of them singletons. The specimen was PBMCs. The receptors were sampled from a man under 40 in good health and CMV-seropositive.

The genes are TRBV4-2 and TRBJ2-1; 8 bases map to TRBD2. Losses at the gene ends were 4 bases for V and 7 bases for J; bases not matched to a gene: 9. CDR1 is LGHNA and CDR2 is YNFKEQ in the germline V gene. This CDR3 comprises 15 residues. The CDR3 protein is CASSRSGGPANEQFF. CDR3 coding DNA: TGTGCCAGCAGCCGGAGCGGGGGACCTGCAAATGAGCAGTTCTTC.

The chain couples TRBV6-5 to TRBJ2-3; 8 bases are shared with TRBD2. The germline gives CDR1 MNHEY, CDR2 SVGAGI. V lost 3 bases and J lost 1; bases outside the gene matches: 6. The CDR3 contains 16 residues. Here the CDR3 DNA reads TGTGCCAGCAGTTATAGTGCGGGGGGCCGCACAGATACGCAGTATTTT. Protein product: CASSYSAGGRTDTQYF.

The CDR3 DNA sequence: TGCGCCAGCAGTGAGATCTCAGGGTTGGGGCCCTACAATGAGCAGTTCTTC. Its protein product is CASSEISGLGPYNEQFF. This chain links TRBV10-1 with TRBJ2-1, with a weak D call TRBD1 (5 bases). Germline V gene data show CDR1 as WNHNN and CDR2 as SYGVQD (reference sequence). The V end was cut by 2 bases, the J end by 2 bases, with 16 bases between. The CDR3 is 17 amino acids.

The CDR3 here is CASSSGTGREKLFF. CDR3 bases: TGTGCCAGCAGCTCCGGGACAGGGAGGGAAAAACTGTTTTTT. The chain uses TRBV7-9 and TRBJ1-4; 9 nucleotides agree with TRBD1. CDR1 is SEHNR and CDR2 is FQNEAQ in the germline V gene (reference sequence). The CDR3 covers 14 residues. V trimming: 4 bases; J trimming: 8 bases; junction bases outside the gene matches: 5.

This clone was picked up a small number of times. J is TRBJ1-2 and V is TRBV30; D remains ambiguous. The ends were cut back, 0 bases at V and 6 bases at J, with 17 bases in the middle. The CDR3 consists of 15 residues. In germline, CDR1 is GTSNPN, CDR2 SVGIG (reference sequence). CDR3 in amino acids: CAWSVNPASGNGYTF. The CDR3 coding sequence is TGTGCCTGGAGTGTAAACCCCGCCTCGGGGAATGGCTACACCTTC.

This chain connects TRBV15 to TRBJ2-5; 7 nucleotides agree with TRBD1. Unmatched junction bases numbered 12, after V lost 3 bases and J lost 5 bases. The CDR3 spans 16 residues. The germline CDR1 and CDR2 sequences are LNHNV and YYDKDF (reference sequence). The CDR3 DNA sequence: TGTGCCACCAGCAGGGGTCCACAGGGGTCTGGGGAGACCCAGTACTTC. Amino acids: CATSRGPQGSGETQYF.

CDR3 residues: CASSLGVNTREQYF. Here the CDR3 DNA reads TGCGCCAGCAGCTTAGGGGTTAACACACGCGAGCAGTACTTC. The chain is built from TRBV5-1 and TRBJ2-7; perhaps TRBD1 as D (5 bases). V gave up 2 bases and J gave up 6 bases, with 15 bases separating them. The CDR3 covers 14 residues. Germline V gene sequence: CDR1 SGHRS, CDR2 YFSETQ.

The CDR3 spells CASSLVPGLGTDTQYF. CDR3 nucleotides: TGCGCCAGCAGCTTGGTTCCAGGTTTGGGCACAGATACGCAGTATTTT. V gene TRBV5-1 combines with J gene TRBJ2-3; unclear D gene. The CDR3 covers 16 residues. Trimming left V 0 bases short and J 1 base short, with 12 bases between. Germline loops: CDR1 SGHRS, CDR2 YFSETQ.

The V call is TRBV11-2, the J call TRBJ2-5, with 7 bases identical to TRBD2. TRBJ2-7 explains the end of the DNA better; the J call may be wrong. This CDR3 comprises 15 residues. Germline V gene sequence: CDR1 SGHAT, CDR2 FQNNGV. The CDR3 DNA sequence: TGTGCCAGCAGCTTAGAGGGTGGGGAGGGATACGAGCAGTACTTC. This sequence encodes CASSLEGGEGYEQYF.

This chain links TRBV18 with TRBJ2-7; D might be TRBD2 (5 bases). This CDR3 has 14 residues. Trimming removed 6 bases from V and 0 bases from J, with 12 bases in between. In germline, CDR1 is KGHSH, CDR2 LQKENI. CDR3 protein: CASSEDGSSYEQYF. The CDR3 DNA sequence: TGTGCCAGCTCGGAGGACGGAAGCTCCTACGAGCAGTACTTC.

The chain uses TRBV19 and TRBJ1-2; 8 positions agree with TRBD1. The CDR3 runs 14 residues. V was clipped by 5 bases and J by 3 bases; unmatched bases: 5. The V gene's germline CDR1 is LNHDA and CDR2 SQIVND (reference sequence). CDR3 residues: CASSDNRGDYGYTF. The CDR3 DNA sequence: TGTGCCAGTAGTGACAACAGGGGGGACTATGGCTACACCTTC.

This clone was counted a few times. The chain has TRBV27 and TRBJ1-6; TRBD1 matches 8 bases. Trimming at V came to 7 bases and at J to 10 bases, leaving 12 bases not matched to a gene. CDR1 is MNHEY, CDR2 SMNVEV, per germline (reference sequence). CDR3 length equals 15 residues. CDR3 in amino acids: CASNWTGKKGSPLHF. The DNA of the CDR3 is TGTGCCAGCAACTGGACAGGGAAGAAGGGATCACCCCTCCACTTT.

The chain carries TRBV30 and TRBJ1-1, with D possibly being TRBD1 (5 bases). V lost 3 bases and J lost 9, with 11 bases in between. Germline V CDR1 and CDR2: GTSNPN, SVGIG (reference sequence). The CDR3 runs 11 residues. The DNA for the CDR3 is TGTGCCTGGAGAGGGGCCCTAAAAGCTTTCTTT. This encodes CAWRGALKAFF.

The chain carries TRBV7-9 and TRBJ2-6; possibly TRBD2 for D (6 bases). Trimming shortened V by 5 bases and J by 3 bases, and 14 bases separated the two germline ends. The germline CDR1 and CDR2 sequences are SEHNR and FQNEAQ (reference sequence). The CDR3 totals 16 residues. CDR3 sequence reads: CASSNEGGVGANVLTF. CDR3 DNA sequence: TGTGCCAGCAGCAATGAGGGCGGGGTTGGGGCCAACGTCCTGACTTTC.

CDR3 coding DNA: TGCGCCAGCGACGCAGGGGTCAACACCGGGGAGCTGTTTTTT. Translated, it gives CASDAGVNTGELFF. The chain uses TRBV5-1 and TRBJ2-2; possibly TRBD1 for D (6 bases). V was pared by 7 bases and J by 2 bases, with 12 bases between. This CDR3 is built from 14 residues. Germline loops: CDR1 SGHRS, CDR2 YFSETQ.

CDR3 protein: CARSFRTSGGRTYEQYF. The CDR3 DNA reads TGTGCCAGAAGCTTCCGGACTAGCGGGGGGCGAACCTACGAGCAGTACTTC. The chain employs TRBV5-3 and TRBJ2-7; TRBD2 aligns across 14 bases. TRBV5-3 is recorded as an ORF, its role being uncertain. This CDR3 has 17 amino acids. Losses at the gene ends were 2 bases for V and 2 bases for J; bases not matched to a gene: 6.